The 15 T cell receptor beta chains below all came from one sample that was sequenced in a study of CXCR3-negative and CXCR3-positive naive CD8 T cells. Study results and caveats: When CXCR3-positive naive cells were set against CXCR3-negative naive cells, the former had more hydrophobic TRB CDR3s.

No antigen has been identified for these receptors. Through 5' RACE with UMI labels, the TRB cDNA libraries were prepared. Each CDR3 protein gets one entry in TCRdb, which reprocessed the 5' RACE reads and gives no DNA. This table holds 130,000 to 150,000 distinct CDR3 sequences. Material for sequencing was naive CXCR3+ CD8+ T cells from blood. The sample's subset: CD45RO-CCR7+CD27+CD95- naive CD8+ T cells expressing CXCR3 (TNR3+). The origin of the receptors is a human donor in good health. Some clones in this sample may be carry-over from other donors' samples.

Here the CDR3 reads CASSESFASGSYEQYF. The chain employs TRBV6-1 and TRBJ2-7; TCRdb lists TRBD2, though no DNA is available to test this call. The length of the CDR3 is 16 residues. The V gene's germline CDR1 is MNHNS and CDR2 SASEGT.

The chain links TRBV29-1 to TRBJ2-3. The length of the CDR3 is 12 residues. CDR1 and CDR2 (germline): SQVTM, ANQGSEA. The chain's CDR3 is CSVPTSSDTQYF.

The chain uses TRBV5-6 and TRBJ2-1; the D call from TCRdb, TRBD2, cannot be confirmed without DNA. This CDR3 spans 17 amino acids. Germline CDR1 SGHDT, CDR2 YYEEEE. This chain's CDR3 is CASSLETSWISYNEQFF.

The chain is built from TRBV7-9 and TRBJ1-1. Germline assignment: CDR1 SEHNR and CDR2 FQNEAQ (reference sequence). The CDR3 extends over 15 amino acids. The CDR3 reads CASSSGGQQVHEAFF.

V gene TRBV9 combines with J gene TRBJ1-1. Germline V lookup: CDR1 SGDLS, CDR2 YYNGEE. The CDR3 loop spans 15 amino acids. The CDR3: CASSASGLGNTEAFF.

The J gene is TRBJ2-7, the V gene TRBV9; there is no DNA to check the TCRdb D call of TRBD1. The CDR3 has 16 amino acids. The germline CDR1 and CDR2 sequences are SGDLS and YYNGEE. CDR3 region: CASSPWAAGGSSEQYF.

The chain carries TRBV7-6 and TRBJ2-7; TCRdb outputs TRBD1, but without DNA this stays unchecked. CDR3 size: 14 residues. CDR1 is SGHVS, CDR2 FNYEAQ, per germline. CDR3 amino acids: CASSPRDNSYEQYF. Full variable domain (missing parts from reference TRBV7-6 and TRBJ2-7): GAGVSQSPRYKVTKRGQDVALRCDPISGHVSLYWYRQALGQGPEFLTYFNYEAQQDKSGLPNDRFSAERPEGSISTLTIQRTEQRDSAMYRCASSPRDNSYEQYFGPGTRLTVT.

The V and J genes are TRBV5-1 and TRBJ2-3; TCRdb outputs TRBD2, but without DNA this stays unchecked. Germline CDR1 is SGHRS and CDR2 is YFSETQ. This CDR3 has 14 amino acids. CDR3 loop: CASSLGSLPDTQYF.

The chain links TRBV28 to TRBJ2-3; there is no DNA to check the TCRdb D call of TRBD2. The CDR3 extends over 15 amino acids. Per the germline V gene, CDR1 is MDHEN and CDR2 is SYDVKM. Here the CDR3 reads CASSSLAAVGDTQYF.

The V call is TRBV7-6, the J call TRBJ1-1; the TCRdb D gene call, TRBD1, has no DNA to confirm it. Germline values: CDR1 SGHVS, CDR2 FNYEAQ. CDR3 size: 14 residues. The CDR3 here is CASSLWGEDTEAFF. Combining the CDR3 with reference TRBV7-6 and TRBJ1-1 gives the whole variable domain GAGVSQSPRYKVTKRGQDVALRCDPISGHVSLYWYRQALGQGPEFLTYFNYEAQQDKSGLPNDRFSAERPEGSISTLTIQRTEQRDSAMYRCASSLWGEDTEAFFGQGTRLTVV.

This chain joins TRBV29-1 and TRBJ2-5. The CDR3 spans 13 residues. Germline-derived CDR1 and CDR2 are SQVTM and ANQGSEA. This chain's CDR3 is CSVDFSNVETQYF.

The chain has TRBV6-5 and TRBJ2-7. From germline, CDR1 is MNHEY and CDR2 SVGAGI. The CDR3 is made up of 11 amino acids. This chain's CDR3 is CASSYSGWQYF.

The chain joins TRBV7-9 to TRBJ1-1; the TCRdb call, TRBD1, lacks DNA for checking. The V gene's germline CDR1 is SEHNR and CDR2 FQNEAQ (reference sequence). The CDR3 sequence is 15 residues long. CDR3 amino acids: CASSLARQSVSEAFF.

V and J are TRBV7-3 and TRBJ2-2; the TCRdb call, TRBD1, lacks DNA for checking. Looked up from germline, CDR1 is SGHTA and CDR2 is FQGTGA. The CDR3 consists of 14 residues. The CDR3 spells CASRAGENTGELFF.

V and J are TRBV6-4 and TRBJ2-1; the TRBD1 assignment by TCRdb is unverifiable without DNA. This CDR3 is 15 amino acids long. Per the germline V gene, CDR1 is MRHNA and CDR2 is SNTAGT. CDR3: CASSVTGVFSNEQFF.